This passage covers 30 T cell receptor beta chains from one sample sequenced in a study of blood T cells in healthy people across ages. A second roughly 6 to 12 cycle PCR used barcoded and J-beta primers. MiXCR, applied by TCRdb to the 5' RACE reads, yields one record per CDR3 protein. The sample yields more than 700,000 distinct CDR3 sequences, approximately 53% seen once. The sample comprised blood. Receptors originate from a man at least 80 years old in good health.

This rearrangement joins TRBV5-1 to TRBJ2-5, with 14 bases aligning to TRBD2. The CDR3 extends over 14 amino acids. Germline V CDR1 and CDR2: SGHRS, YFSETQ. V lost 4 bases, J lost 13 bases, and 9 bases stayed unmatched. CDR3 sequence reads: CASSPGTSGSWGYF. The CDR3 coding sequence is TGCGCCAGCAGCCCCGGGACTAGCGGGAGTTGGGGGTACTTC. Full variable domain (missing parts from reference TRBV5-1 and TRBJ2-5): KAGVTQTPRYLIKTRGQQVTLSCSPISGHRSVSWYQQTPGQGLQFLFEYFSETQRNKGNFPGRFSGRQFSNSRSEMNVSTLELGDSALYLCASSPGTSGSWGYFGPGTRLLVL.

Only a few counts were recorded for this clonotype. At one end, the junction sequence differs from germline, possibly due to a read error. The V and J genes are TRBV10-3 and TRBJ2-7; D is unclear. The last part of the DNA fits TRBJ2-5 better; the J call may be wrong. The CDR3 loop spans 11 amino acids. The germline V gene encodes CDR1 ENHRY and CDR2 SYGVKD. The CDR3 DNA sequence: TGTGCCACCAGTTATGAAGAGACCCAGTACTTC. Its protein is CATSYEETQYF.

The sample holds one count of this clonotype. The chain uses TRBV29-1 and TRBJ2-2, with TRBD2 matching 10 bases. Germline CDR1 is SQVTM and CDR2 is ANQGSEA. Trimming cost V 6 bases and J 6 bases; bases outside gene matches: 7. This CDR3 has 14 amino acids. CDR3 amino acids: CSVKSGRVAGELFF. CDR3 nucleotide sequence: TGCAGCGTCAAAAGCGGGAGGGTGGCCGGGGAGCTGTTTTTT.

V is TRBV5-8 and J is TRBJ1-2; D is perhaps TRBD1 (5 bases). The CDR3 loop spans 14 amino acids. Germline V lookup: CDR1 SGHTS, CDR2 YDEGEE. V was clipped by 3 bases and J by 8 bases, with 17 bases between them. The CDR3 region is CASSYQRGGEGYTF. The CDR3 region has the DNA TGTGCCAGCAGCTATCAGCGGGGGGGAGAAGGCTACACCTTC.

The gene calls are TRBV3-1 and TRBJ2-4, with TRBD1 matching 8 bases. The closer fit of TRBJ2-7 to the DNA end suggests the J call may be wrong. The CDR3 consists of 16 residues. The germline V gene encodes CDR1 LGHDT and CDR2 YNNKEL (reference sequence). CDR3 region: CASSQDFATGAYEQYF. CDR3 nucleotides: TGTGCCAGCAGCCAAGATTTCGCGACAGGGGCCTACGAGCAGTACTTC.

This sequence joins TRBV4-1 and TRBJ1-2, with 8 bases identical to TRBD1. This CDR3 has 15 amino acids. The junction had 4 bases not matched to a gene; V was cut back by 2 bases and J by 2 bases. In germline, CDR1 is MGHRA, CDR2 YSYEKL. The CDR3 DNA reads as TGCGCCAGCAGCCAACCGACAGGGGCCAACTATGGCTACACCTTC. Its protein product is CASSQPTGANYGYTF.

The rearrangement links TRBV6-1 to TRBJ2-2; D remains ambiguous. Germline V CDR1 and CDR2: MNHNS, SASEGT. Trimming took 0 bases from V and 1 from J, leaving 9 bases between them. The CDR3 is 16 amino acids. CDR3 protein: CASSEAGRKNTGELFF. The CDR3 bases are TGTGCCAGCAGTGAAGCAGGCAGGAAGAACACCGGGGAGCTGTTTTTT.

CDR3 DNA: TGTGCCAGCAGCCAAAGGCTCCTGGGGGAGCAGTTCTTC. This translates into CASSQRLLGEQFF. The chain recombines TRBV11-1 with TRBJ2-1; D is uncertain. The CDR3 covers 13 residues. V was shortened by 5 bases and J by 10 bases, with 15 bases between the two germline ends. CDR1 is SGHAT and CDR2 is FQDESV in the germline V gene (reference sequence).

This clonotype has only a few counts. V gene TRBV12-3 or TRBV12-4 combines with J gene TRBJ2-7, with TRBD1 matching over 7 bases. Germline trimming cut 3 bases from V and 5 bases from J; bases unmatched to any gene: 10. The CDR3 spans 15 residues. The CDR3 protein is CASSFPQTGIHEQYF. The CDR3 region has the DNA TGTGCCAGCAGTTTTCCCCAGACAGGGATCCACGAGCAGTACTTC.

The rearrangement links TRBV3-1 to TRBJ1-1; TRBD1 matches 9 bases. Trimming took 7 bases from V and 4 from J; bases not matched to a gene: 4. This CDR3 region has 13 residues. Germline assignment: CDR1 LGHDT and CDR2 YNNKEL (reference sequence). For the CDR3, the DNA is TGTGCCAGCAACTCGGGACAGGGCACTGAAGCTTTCTTT. The encoded protein is CASNSGQGTEAFF. Full variable domain (missing parts from reference TRBV3-1 and TRBJ1-1): DTAVSQTPKYLVTQMGNDKSIKCEQNLGHDTMYWYKQDSKKFLKIMFSYNNKELIINETVPNRFSPKSPDKAHLNLHINSLELGDSAVYFCASNSGQGTEAFFGQGTRLTVV.

The V and J genes are TRBV11-2 and TRBJ2-5, with 14 bases matching TRBD2. The CDR3 runs 16 residues. V trimming: 5 bases; J trimming: 11 bases; junction bases outside the gene matches: 13. Germline loops: CDR1 SGHAT, CDR2 FQNNGV. The CDR3 DNA follows: TGTGCCAGCAGCCCGGGACTAGCGGGAGCTTTTGGTGAGCAGTACTTC. It translates to CASSPGLAGAFGEQYF. The full variable domain, its missing parts supplied by reference TRBV11-2 and TRBJ2-5, is EAGVAQSPRYKIIEKRQSVAFWCNPISGHATLYWYQQILGQGPKLLIQFQNNGVVDDSQLPKDRFSAERLKGVDSTLKIQPAKLEDSAVYLCASSPGLAGAFGEQYFGPGTRLLVL.

The genes are TRBV5-1 and TRBJ2-1; D ambiguous. The J call may be wrong; the DNA end is better matched by TRBJ2-7. Germline values: CDR1 SGHRS, CDR2 YFSETQ. CDR3 length equals 17 residues. The CDR3 loop is CASSLKNTVFSYNEQYF. CDR3 sequence (DNA): TGCGCCAGCAGCTTGAAAAATACGGTCTTCTCCTACAATGAGCAGTACTTC.

A few counts support this clonotype. The chain joins TRBV6-5 to TRBJ2-4; 10 positions match TRBD2. The better agreement between TRBJ2-5 and the DNA end casts doubt on the J call. The germline gives CDR1 MNHEY, CDR2 SVGAGI. This CDR3 has 14 residues. The CDR3 DNA is TGTGCCAGCAGTTACCAAGCGGGAGGGGAGACCCAGTACTTC. Protein: CASSYQAGGETQYF.

This clonotype showed up just a few times. The V and J genes are TRBV27 and TRBJ2-5, with no clear D. Trimming pared 2 bases from V and 7 bases from J, leaving 11 bases between. CDR3 length: 13 amino acids. Germline V gene lookup returns CDR1 MNHEY and CDR2 SMNVEV (reference sequence). Here the CDR3 DNA reads TGTGCCAGCAGTTTACCCGGCCCGGGGACCCAGTACTTC. Its translation is CASSLPGPGTQYF.

The V call is TRBV6-1, the J call TRBJ2-3; 12 positions agree with TRBD1. V was pared by 4 bases and J by 4 bases, with 6 bases of the junction left unmatched. The CDR3 loop spans 16 amino acids. Per germline, CDR1 MNHNS and CDR2 SASEGT. The CDR3 protein is CASSVGTGGAPDTQYF. The CDR3, as DNA: TGTGCCAGCAGTGTTGGGACAGGGGGCGCCCCAGATACGCAGTATTTT.

The rearrangement joins TRBV24-1 to TRBJ2-1, with a weak D call TRBD1 (6 bases). Germline V gene data show CDR1 as KGHDR and CDR2 as SFDVKD. The CDR3 spans 16 residues. V shed 9 bases and J shed 4 bases, with 21 bases lying between them. DNA of the CDR3: TGTGCCACCCCAAGAAACAGGGCCGCTTATTACAATGAGCAGTTCTTC. Its translation is CATPRNRAAYYNEQFF.

This clonotype was found a few times. The rearrangement joins TRBV29-1 to TRBJ2-3; D unclear. The CDR3 spans 16 residues. Trimming removed 2 bases from V and 0 bases from J, with 15 bases in between. Germline V gene sequence: CDR1 SQVTM, CDR2 ANQGSEA. This CDR3 reads CSVELGRRSSTDTQYF. In DNA, the CDR3 is TGCAGCGTTGAATTGGGCAGGCGCAGTAGCACAGATACGCAGTATTTT.

The chain uses TRBV7-2 and TRBJ2-5, with D perhaps TRBD1 (6 bases). CDR3 length: 15 amino acids. Germline V lookup: CDR1 SGHTA, CDR2 FQGNSA. The V and J ends lost 0 bases and 11 bases respectively, with 19 bases between them. The CDR3 loop is CASSLAGAPSGEQYF. CDR3 DNA: TGTGCCAGCAGCTTAGCGGGAGCGCCGTCAGGGGAGCAGTACTTC. The variable domain in full, completed from reference TRBV7-2 and TRBJ2-5, reads GAGVSQSPSNKVTEKGKDVELRCDPISGHTALYWYRQSLGQGLEFLIYFQGNSAPDKSGLPSDRFSAERTGGSVSTLTIQRTQQEDSAVYLCASSLAGAPSGEQYFGPGTRLLVL.

The gene calls are TRBV27 and TRBJ2-2; 8 bases are shared with TRBD2. CDR3 length equals 16 residues. Trimming took 10 bases from V and 3 from J; bases not matched to a gene: 13. Germline V CDR1 and CDR2: MNHEY, SMNVEV (reference sequence). The CDR3 sequence is CANRPNSGSDTGELFF. The CDR3 DNA reads TGTGCCAACCGCCCCAACAGCGGGAGCGACACCGGGGAGCTGTTTTTT.

The chain is built from TRBV29-1 and TRBJ2-7; 9 bases map to TRBD1. The CDR3 is made up of 13 amino acids. The V and J ends lost 6 bases and 4 bases, in that order; junction bases with no gene match: 7. Germline-derived CDR1 and CDR2 are SQVTM and ANQGSEA. For the CDR3, the DNA is TGCAGCGTCCGCCCGGGACAGGGTTACGAGCAGTACTTC. It yields the protein CSVRPGQGYEQYF.

In its sample, this clonotype was seen once. V and J are TRBV15 and TRBJ2-1, with unresolved D. V was clipped by 1 base and J by 7 bases, with 8 bases between them. This CDR3 region has 13 residues. From germline, CDR1 is LNHNV and CDR2 YYDKDF (reference sequence). As DNA, the CDR3 is TGTGCCACCAGCAGAGTATTCGAGAATGAGCAGTTCTTC. Its translation is CATSRVFENEQFF.

Here the CDR3 reads CASSVVGGQGEQFF. The CDR3 bases are TGTGCCAGCAGCGTAGTAGGGGGGCAAGGTGAGCAGTTCTTC. V usage is TRBV9 and J usage is TRBJ2-1; D is perhaps TRBD1 or TRBD2 (6 bases each). CDR1 SGDLS and CDR2 YYNGEE come from the germline V gene. Trimming cost V 0 bases and J 9 bases, with 13 bases left between them. CDR3 length: 14 amino acids. The variable domain in full, completed from reference TRBV9 and TRBJ2-1, reads DSGVTQTPKHLITATGQRVTLRCSPRSGDLSVYWYQQSLDQGLQFLIQYYNGEERAKGNILERFSAQQFPDLHSELNLSSLELGDSALYFCASSVVGGQGEQFFGPGTRLTVL.

The genes are TRBV6-2 or TRBV6-3 and TRBJ1-2; unclear D gene. Trimming took 2 bases from V and 2 from J, leaving 12 bases between them. From germline, CDR1 is MNHEY and CDR2 SVGEGT. CDR3 size: 15 residues. CDR3 in DNA: TGTGCCAGCAGTTACGCTACAGTCCCAAACTATGGCTACACCTTC. It translates to CASSYATVPNYGYTF.

This clonotype showed up just a few times. The chain employs TRBV7-2 and TRBJ2-4, with TRBD1 identical over 12 bases. The CDR3 totals 15 residues. From germline, CDR1 is SGHTA and CDR2 FQGNSA. The junction had 13 bases not matched to a gene; V was cut back by 6 bases and J by 13 bases. The CDR3 nucleotides read TGTGCCAGCAGGCTAGCGGGACAGGGGGCTCAAGAGCAGTACTTC. Encoded protein: CASRLAGQGAQEQYF.

This rearrangement joins TRBV12-3 or TRBV12-4 to TRBJ1-5; the D gene is possibly TRBD1 (6 bases). The CDR3 extends over 16 amino acids. V was cut by 6 bases and J by 2 bases, with 17 bases left in between. DNA of the CDR3: TGTGCCAGCAGCCGGGGGCCAGGGGTCGGCAATCAGCCCCAGCATTTT. Amino acid sequence: CASSRGPGVGNQPQHF.

The rearrangement joins TRBV3-1 to TRBJ2-4, with 10 bases that match TRBD2. V shed 1 base, J shed 2 bases, and the junction held 8 bases outside the gene matches. CDR3 length equals 18 residues. Germline V gene sequence: CDR1 LGHDT, CDR2 YNNKEL (reference sequence). The chain's CDR3 is CASSQAAGGSGTKNIQYF. The CDR3 bases are TGTGCCAGCAGCCAAGCAGCGGGAGGGAGTGGGACCAAAAACATTCAGTACTTC.

This chain links TRBV4-2 with TRBJ1-2, with D maybe TRBD1 (5 bases). This CDR3 spans 15 amino acids. CDR1 and CDR2 (germline): LGHNA, YNFKEQ. The germline V and J ends were trimmed by 0 bases and 8 bases, with 16 bases remaining between them. The CDR3 loop reads CASSQDSPGGRGYTF. The CDR3 DNA reads TGTGCCAGCAGCCAAGATTCCCCCGGGGGTAGAGGCTACACCTTC.

This clonotype was counted between two and nine times. The chain links TRBV27 to TRBJ2-3; D possibly matches TRBD1 or TRBD2 (5 bases each). V dropped 6 bases and J dropped 6 bases, with 13 bases sitting between them. The germline CDR1 and CDR2 sequences are MNHEY and SMNVEV (reference sequence). CDR3 length: 13 residues. The CDR3 sequence is CASREGFRDTQYF. In DNA form, the CDR3 reads TGTGCCAGCAGAGAGGGGTTTAGGGATACGCAGTATTTT.

The chain recombines TRBV7-2 with TRBJ1-2; TRBD1 matches 8 bases. V gave up 5 bases and J gave up 10 bases; unmatched junction bases: 6. This CDR3 region has 12 residues. Per germline, CDR1 SGHTA and CDR2 FQGNSA. As DNA, the CDR3 is TGTGCCAGCAGCGCGGACAGGGTCGACTACACCTTC. Amino acid sequence: CASSADRVDYTF.

The chain uses TRBV20-1 and TRBJ2-3, with D perhaps given as TRBD1 or TRBD2 (5 bases each). Trimming left V 5 bases short and J 2 bases short, with 14 bases between. CDR1 and CDR2 (germline): DFQATT, SNEGSKA (reference sequence). The CDR3 covers 14 residues. CDR3 sequence: CSAEVGAPTDTQYF. CDR3 sequence (DNA): TGCAGTGCTGAAGTCGGGGCGCCCACAGATACGCAGTATTTT.